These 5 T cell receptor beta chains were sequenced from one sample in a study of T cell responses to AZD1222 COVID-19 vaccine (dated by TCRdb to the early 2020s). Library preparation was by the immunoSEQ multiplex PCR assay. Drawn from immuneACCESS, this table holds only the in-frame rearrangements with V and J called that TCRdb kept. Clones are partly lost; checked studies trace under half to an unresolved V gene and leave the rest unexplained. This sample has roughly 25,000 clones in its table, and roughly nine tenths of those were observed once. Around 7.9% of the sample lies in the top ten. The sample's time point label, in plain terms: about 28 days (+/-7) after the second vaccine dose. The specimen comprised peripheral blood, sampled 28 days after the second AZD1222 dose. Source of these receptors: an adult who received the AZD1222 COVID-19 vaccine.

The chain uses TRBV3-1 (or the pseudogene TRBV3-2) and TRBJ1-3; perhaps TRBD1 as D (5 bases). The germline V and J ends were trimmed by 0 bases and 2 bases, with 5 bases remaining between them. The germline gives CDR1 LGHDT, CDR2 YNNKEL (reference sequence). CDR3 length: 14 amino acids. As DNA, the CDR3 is TGTGCCAGCAGCCAAGAGGACACTGGAAACACCATATATTTT. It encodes CASSQEDTGNTIYF.

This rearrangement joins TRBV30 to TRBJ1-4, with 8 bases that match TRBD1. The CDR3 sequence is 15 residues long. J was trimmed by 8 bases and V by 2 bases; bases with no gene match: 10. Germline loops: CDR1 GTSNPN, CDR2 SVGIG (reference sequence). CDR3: CAWSRPQGAGEKLFF. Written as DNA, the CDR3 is TGTGCCTGGAGTCGCCCCCAGGGGGCGGGAGAAAAACTGTTTTTT.

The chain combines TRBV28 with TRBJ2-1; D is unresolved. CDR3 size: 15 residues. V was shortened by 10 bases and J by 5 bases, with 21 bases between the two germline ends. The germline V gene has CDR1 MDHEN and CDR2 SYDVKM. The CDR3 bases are TGTGCCACCATGTTTGGCGACCCTACTGACAATGAGCAGTTCTTC. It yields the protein CATMFGDPTDNEQFF.

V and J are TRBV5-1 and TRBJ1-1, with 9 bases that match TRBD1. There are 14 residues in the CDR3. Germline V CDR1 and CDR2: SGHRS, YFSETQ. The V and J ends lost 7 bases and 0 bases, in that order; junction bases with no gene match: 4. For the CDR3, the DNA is TGCGCCAGCGCGGGACAGGGAATGAACACTGAAGCTTTCTTT. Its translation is CASAGQGMNTEAFF.

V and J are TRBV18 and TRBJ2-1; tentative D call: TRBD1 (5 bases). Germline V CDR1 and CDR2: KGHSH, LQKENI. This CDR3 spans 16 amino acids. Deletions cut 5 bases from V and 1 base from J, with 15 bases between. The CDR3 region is CASSSAQGRSYNEQFF. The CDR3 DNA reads TGTGCCAGCTCATCAGCCCAGGGCAGGTCCTACAATGAGCAGTTCTTC. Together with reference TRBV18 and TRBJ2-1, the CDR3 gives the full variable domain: NAGVMQNPRHLVRRRGQEARLRCSPMKGHSHVYWYRQLPEEGLKFMVYLQKENIIDESGMPKERFSAEFPKEGPSILRIQQVVRGDSAAYFCASSSAQGRSYNEQFFGPGTRLTVL.